A selection of T cell receptor beta chains follows, all from one sample in a study of response to subunit inactivated influenza vaccine. TCRdb re-called the RT-PCR reads with MiXCR, one entry per CDR3 protein. The table records 500,000 to 550,000 distinct CDR3 sequences, approximately 7.7% of them present only once. The sample in question was PBMCs from blood, obtained roughly 24 months after vaccination. These receptors came from a man aged 50-75 years who received an inactivated influenza vaccine. Each CDR3 is given with its conserved first and last residue. A D gene is named only where the DNA matches it firmly. Size is omitted from some rows. Given values are once, few, many or a class for expanded clones.

-	TRBJ1-1	TRBV29-1	-	CSVEGQYTEAFF	TGCAGCGTTGAAGGACAGTACACTGAAGCTTTCTTT
-	TRBJ2-5	TRBV7-2	few	CASSPGAVQYF	TGTGCCAGCAGCCCCGGGGCGGTCCAGTACTTC
-	TRBJ1-1	TRBV12-3/TRBV12-4	few	CASSFVSSTEAFF	TGTGCCAGCAGTTTCGTTTCCAGCACTGAAGCTTTCTTT
-	TRBJ1-1	TRBV3-1	many	CASSQGSTGNTEAFF	TGTGCCAGCAGCCAAGGCTCCACAGGGAACACTGAAGCTTTCTTT
TRBD2	TRBJ2-5	TRBV20-1	many	CSARDRMSGSWEETQYF	TGCAGTGCTAGAGATAGGATGAGCGGGAGTTGGGAAGAGACCCAGTACTTC
-	TRBJ2-4	TRBV5-6	few	CASSWWIHPLGAKNIQYF	TGTGCCAGCAGCTGGTGGATACACCCCCTCGGAGCCAAAAACATTCAGTACTTC
-	TRBJ1-1	TRBV29-1	few	CSVERFGLHGAFF	TGCAGCGTTGAACGTTTCGGACTCCACGGGGCTTTCTTT
TRBD2	TRBJ2-5	TRBV20-1	-	CSARGSGLAEETQYF	TGCAGTGCTAGGGGCTCGGGACTAGCGGAAGAGACCCAGTACTTC
TRBD2	TRBJ2-1	TRBV29-1	-	CSVYIAGGPYEQFF	TGCAGCGTATATATAGCGGGGGGGCCCTATGAGCAGTTCTTC
-	TRBJ1-5	TRBV12-3/TRBV12-4	many	CASKPGVNSNQPQHF	TGTGCCAGCAAGCCCGGGGTGAATAGCAATCAGCCCCAGCATTTT
-	TRBJ2-1	TRBV20-1	few	CSAREGLFTYNEQFF	TGCAGTGCTAGAGAGGGGCTTTTCACCTACAATGAGCAGTTCTTC
-	TRBJ1-6	TRBV10-3	-	CAINPDRNSPLHF	TGTGCCATCAACCCTGACAGGAATTCACCCCTCCACTTT
-	TRBJ1-3	TRBV30	-	CAWSLTSGNTIYF	TGTGCCTGGAGTCTTACTTCCGGAAACACCATATATTTT
TRBD2	TRBJ2-7	TRBV2	few	CASNRDGTSSYEQYF	TGTGCCAGCAACCGGGACGGGACTAGCTCCTACGAGCAGTACTTC
TRBD1	TRBJ2-2	TRBV4-2	few	CASSSDRARTGELFF	TGTGCCAGCAGCTCAGACAGGGCCCGAACCGGGGAGCTGTTTTTT
TRBD2	TRBJ2-7	TRBV2	many	CASRGLAGRKSYEQYF	TGTGCCAGCAGAGGACTAGCGGGCCGGAAGTCCTACGAGCAGTACTTC
-	TRBJ1-1	TRBV7-9	many	CASSPNQYRIEAFF	TGTGCCAGCAGCCCCAATCAATACCGTATTGAAGCTTTCTTT
-	TRBJ2-2	TRBV12-3/TRBV12-4	-	CASSKGGSLELFF	TGTGCCAGCAGCAAGGGGGGGTCTTTGGAGCTGTTTTTT